This T cell receptor (beta chain) was documented in a study of CD8+CD57+ T cells in acquired aplastic anemia (dated by TCRdb to 2017 to 2018). With regard to the full study: DNA extracted from sorted CD4+ and CD8+ cells had a mean of approximately 3.3 ug, with a range of about 0.18 to 27.4 ug. CD8+CD57+ expansion was defined as frequency above the mean frequency observed in healthy subjects. Paper-wide results and their limitations: Roughly 29 CD8+ CDR3 sequences were shared between patients and controls but appeared highly expressed in patients and within their immunodominant clones. CD8+ Simpson's diversity did not differ significantly between patients and healthy controls (P=0.060).

This clonotype was seen a handful of times. Its antigen has not been determined. Within one base of it there is no much larger clone, and no base qualities were kept. Expansion of CD8+CD57+ cells had been shown by flow cytometry in the patients chosen for sequencing. Every patient had severe acquired aplastic anemia, diagnosed using the International Study of Aplastic Anemia and Agranulocytosis and Camitta criteria. At the time blood was sampled, none of the patients had received any therapy. TCR repertoires of sorted CD4+ and CD8+ blood T cells from severe aplastic anemia patients and healthy subjects were deep-sequenced in the study. In the USA, patient enrollment took place under clinicaltrials.gov protocols 00001620, 01623167, 00001397, 00071045, 00081523 and 00961064. Ficoll-Paque density gradient centrifugation was used to isolate peripheral blood mononuclear cells. CD4+ and CD8+ T cells were sorted by FACS or magnetic beads before DNA extraction.

Genomic DNA was used as template for profiling of TCR beta VDJ combinations and CDR3 sequences. TCR repertoire sequencing was run on an Illumina HiSeq 2000. In the authors' own workflow: Repertoire assessment relied on Simpson's diversity index, CDR3 size and DJ length profiles, and TRBV/TRBJ rearrangement plots. The most abundant DNA sequence in the deep sequencing data was taken as the immunodominant clone. CDR3 amino acid sequences were screened for sharing across subjects and were compared with published repertoires and the VDJdb database. The public reads were reprocessed in TCRdb via fastp at Q25 and MiXCR, keeping in-frame beta chains. Duplicate CDR3 protein sequences are folded into a single record with the most common DNA and genes. The V and J calls and clone size are TCRdb's, not the authors'. For this sample the table gives around 160,000 distinct CDR3 sequences, of which around 48% were detected only once. Clones ranked in the top ten supply around 2.9% of the sample.

The sequenced sample consisted of sorted CD4+, CD8+, or CD8+CD57+ T cells (not recorded which) from PBMCs. This TCR came from a human donor with aplastic anemia.

DNA sequence: TGTGCCAGCTCACCTGACCGCACCCCGATGAACACTGAAGCTTTCTTT. Its translation reads: CASSPDRTPMNTEAFF. The chain joins TRBV18 to TRBJ1-1; the D gene assignment is ambiguous. The germline V gene gives CDR1 as KGHSH and CDR2 as LQKENI. Taken from cysteine to phenylalanine, the CDR3 has 16 residues. The read is trimmed to its CDR3 DNA, 48 bases read in frame from base 1. V lost 3 bases and J lost 0 bases; the stretch between them is 14 bases long.